This T cell receptor (beta chain) is from a study of shared clonotypes between healthy human individuals. Turning to this clone: As yet, its antigen is unknown.

Deletions cut 1 base from V and 15 bases from J, with 14 bases between. This CDR3 spans 12 amino acids. Germline assignment: CDR1 SGHDT and CDR2 YYEEEE. Notes on the study in general: When compared with the clonotypes that were shared by all four sorted-subset donors, the non-shared clonotypes turned out to have lower generation probabilities.

TCRdb's table, derived via immunoSEQ multiplex PCR, lists solely in-frame clones and lacks some. The table shows some 1.5 million clones, with about 96% occurring only once. V gene TRBV5-6 combines with J gene TRBJ2-1; D not certain. Sequenced: naive CD4+ T cells sorted from blood. Stated subset: CD45RA+ positively selected. This clonotype was obtained from a man aged 25-40 years in good health. Written as DNA, the CDR3 is TGTGCCAGCAGCTTGTTCGGCGTCCCGGGGTTCTTC. This encodes CASSLFGVPGFF.